Shown below are 7 T cell receptor beta chains from a single sample sequenced in a study. TCRdb ran MiXCR on the RT-PCR reads and lists one entry per CDR3 protein. Of about 680,000 distinct CDR3 sequences listed, 11% to 15% are singletons. The sequenced sample was memory CD4+ T cells from blood. All receptors derive from a female donor in good health, serving as a healthy control.

The chain couples TRBV18 to TRBJ2-1, with TRBD2 identical over 11 bases. V was clipped by 4 bases and J by 1 base; unmatched bases: 18. Germline loops: CDR1 KGHSH, CDR2 LQKENI. This CDR3 spans 21 amino acids. The CDR3 nucleotides read TGTGCCAGCTCACTTGCCCCGGGACAAAGGACTAGCGGGCCTTCCTACAATGAGCAGTTCTTC. Translated: CASSLAPGQRTSGPSYNEQFF.

The chain carries TRBV5-1 and TRBJ1-1; tentatively, D is TRBD1 (6 bases). Trimming cost V 3 bases and J 1 base, with 10 bases left between them. The germline gives CDR1 SGHRS, CDR2 YFSETQ. This CDR3 is built from 14 residues. The CDR3, as DNA: TGCGCCAGCAGCTGGGGGGGCCCGAACACTGAAGCTTTCTTT. Residues: CASSWGGPNTEAFF.

This clonotype was counted ten times or more. The genes are TRBV20-1 and TRBJ2-1; weak D call: TRBD2 (7 bases). V lost 6 bases and J 6 bases, leaving 18 bases between the germline ends. CDR1 is DFQATT and CDR2 is SNEGSKA in the germline V gene (reference sequence). CDR3 length: 14 residues. CDR3 sequence reads: CSASRGQVRNEQFF. In DNA, the CDR3 is TGCAGTGCCTCGCGGGGGCAAGTACGCAATGAGCAGTTCTTC.

This clonotype was detected only a few times. The V call is TRBV12-3 or TRBV12-4, the J call TRBJ2-1; D is undetermined. The CDR3 consists of 12 residues. The V and J ends lost 6 bases and 10 bases respectively, with 13 bases between them. The CDR3 sequence is CASSPSLWEQFF. CDR3 in DNA: TGTGCCAGCAGCCCTTCTCTTTGGGAGCAGTTCTTC.

This clonotype was detected many times. This chain uses TRBV6-6 with TRBJ2-4, with TRBD2 as a possible D gene (6 bases). The CDR3 is made up of 15 amino acids. CDR1 and CDR2 from the germline V gene are MNHNY and SVGAGI (reference sequence). Trimming took 5 bases from V and 6 from J, leaving 17 bases between them. DNA of the CDR3: TGTGCCAGCAGTACCCGCGTAAGCGGGCGAAACATTCAGTACTTC. Amino acid sequence: CASSTRVSGRNIQYF.

The J gene is TRBJ1-4, the V gene TRBV12-3 or TRBV12-4, with 9 positions matching TRBD1. The ends lost 1 base at V and 7 bases at J; junction bases unmatched: 1. CDR3 size: 14 residues. CDR3 protein: CASSLVGQGEKLFF. The CDR3 DNA is TGTGCCAGCAGTTTAGTGGGACAGGGTGAAAAACTGTTTTTT.

The V and J genes are TRBV20-1 and TRBJ1-5; 8 positions agree with TRBD1. In germline, CDR1 is DFQATT, CDR2 SNEGSKA (reference sequence). The junction had 6 bases not matched to a gene; V was cut back by 5 bases and J by 3 bases. The CDR3 sequence is 14 residues long. CDR3 bases: TGCAGTGCTCGGACAGGGCTCAACAATCAGCCCCAGCATTTT. It yields the protein CSARTGLNNQPQHF.